This TCR beta chain was profiled in a study of OX40 agonist ivuxolimab in advanced cancers. Study overall: Every 2 weeks, ivuxolimab was infused into the patients intravenously at between 0.01 and 10 mg/kg.

Losses at the gene ends were 1 base for V and 0 bases for J; bases not matched to a gene: 5. Germline CDR1 SGHAT, CDR2 FQNNGV. CDR3 length equals 16 residues. Comments on this clone: Its antigen is not known.

The study, taken as a whole, reports: CD4+ and CD8+ blood T cells expanded clonally by week 6 at 0.1 to 3.0 mg/kg.

TCRdb's table, derived via immunoSEQ multiplex PCR, lists solely in-frame clones and lacks some. The sample has about 140,000 clones; 90% are singletons. V is TRBV11-2 and J is TRBJ1-1; 7 bases fit TRBD1. The receptor comes from an adult with an advanced solid tumor such as melanoma, head and neck, liver or kidney cancer. The specimen comprised CD4+ or CD8+ T cells sorted from blood, sampled in a trial of the OX40 agonist ivuxolimab. The CDR3 sequence is CASSLAGQGVNTEAFF. Written as DNA, the CDR3 is TGTGCCAGCAGCTTAGCAGGGCAGGGGGTGAACACTGAAGCTTTCTTT. The entire variable domain, with the rest obtained from reference TRBV11-2 and TRBJ1-1, is as follows: EAGVAQSPRYKIIEKRQSVAFWCNPISGHATLYWYQQILGQGPKLLIQFQNNGVVDDSQLPKDRFSAERLKGVDSTLKIQPAKLEDSAVYLCASSLAGQGVNTEAFFGQGTRLTVV.